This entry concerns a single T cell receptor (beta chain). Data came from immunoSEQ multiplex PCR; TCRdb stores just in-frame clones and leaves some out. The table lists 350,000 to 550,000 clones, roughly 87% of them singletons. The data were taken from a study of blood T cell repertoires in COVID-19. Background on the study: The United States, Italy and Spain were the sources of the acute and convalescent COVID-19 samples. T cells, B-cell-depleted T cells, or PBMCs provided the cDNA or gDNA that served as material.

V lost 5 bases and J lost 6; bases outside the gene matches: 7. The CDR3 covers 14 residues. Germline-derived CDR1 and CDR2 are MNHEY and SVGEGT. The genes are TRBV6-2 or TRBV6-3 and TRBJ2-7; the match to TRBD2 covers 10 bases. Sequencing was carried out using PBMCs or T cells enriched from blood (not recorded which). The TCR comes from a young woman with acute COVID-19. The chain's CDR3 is CASSPSGRGSEQYF. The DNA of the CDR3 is TGTGCCAGCAGTCCGAGCGGGAGGGGTTCCGAGCAGTACTTC.